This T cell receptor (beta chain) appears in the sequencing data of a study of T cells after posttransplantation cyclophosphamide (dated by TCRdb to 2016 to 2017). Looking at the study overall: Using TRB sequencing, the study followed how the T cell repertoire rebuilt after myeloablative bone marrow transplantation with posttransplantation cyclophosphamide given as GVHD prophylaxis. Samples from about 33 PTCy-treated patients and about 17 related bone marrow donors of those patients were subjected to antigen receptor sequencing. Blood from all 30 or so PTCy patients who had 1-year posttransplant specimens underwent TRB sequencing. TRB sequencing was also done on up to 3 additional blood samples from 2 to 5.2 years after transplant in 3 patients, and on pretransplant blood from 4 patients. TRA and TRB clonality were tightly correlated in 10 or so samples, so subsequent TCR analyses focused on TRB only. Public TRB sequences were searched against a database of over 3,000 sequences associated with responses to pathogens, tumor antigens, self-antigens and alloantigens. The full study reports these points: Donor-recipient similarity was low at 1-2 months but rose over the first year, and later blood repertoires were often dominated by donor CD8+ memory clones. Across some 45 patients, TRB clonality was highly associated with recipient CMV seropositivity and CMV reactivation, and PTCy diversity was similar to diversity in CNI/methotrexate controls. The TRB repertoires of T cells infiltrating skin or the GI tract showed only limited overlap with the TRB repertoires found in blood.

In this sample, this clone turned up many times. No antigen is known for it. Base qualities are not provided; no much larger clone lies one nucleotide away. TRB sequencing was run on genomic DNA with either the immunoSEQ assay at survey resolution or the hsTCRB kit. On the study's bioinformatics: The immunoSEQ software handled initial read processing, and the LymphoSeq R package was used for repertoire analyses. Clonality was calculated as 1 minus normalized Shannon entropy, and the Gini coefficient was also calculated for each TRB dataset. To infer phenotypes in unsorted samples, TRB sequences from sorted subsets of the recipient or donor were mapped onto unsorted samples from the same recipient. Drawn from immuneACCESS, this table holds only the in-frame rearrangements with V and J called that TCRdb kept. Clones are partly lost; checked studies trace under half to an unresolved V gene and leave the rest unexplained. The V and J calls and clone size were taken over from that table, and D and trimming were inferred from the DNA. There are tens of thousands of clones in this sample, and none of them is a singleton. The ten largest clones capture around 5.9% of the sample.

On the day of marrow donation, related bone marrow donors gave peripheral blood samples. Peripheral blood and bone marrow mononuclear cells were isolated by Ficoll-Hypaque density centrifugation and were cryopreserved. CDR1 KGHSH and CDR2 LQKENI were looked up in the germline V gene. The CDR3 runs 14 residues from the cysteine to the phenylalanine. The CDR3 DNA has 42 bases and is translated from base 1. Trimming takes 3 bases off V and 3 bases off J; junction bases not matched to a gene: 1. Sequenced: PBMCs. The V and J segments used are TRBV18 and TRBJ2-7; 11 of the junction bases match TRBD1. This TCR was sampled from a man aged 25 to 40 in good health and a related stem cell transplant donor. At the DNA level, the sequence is TGTGCCAGCTCACCCGGGACAGGGGGCTACGAGCAGTACTTC. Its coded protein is CASSPGTGGYEQYF.